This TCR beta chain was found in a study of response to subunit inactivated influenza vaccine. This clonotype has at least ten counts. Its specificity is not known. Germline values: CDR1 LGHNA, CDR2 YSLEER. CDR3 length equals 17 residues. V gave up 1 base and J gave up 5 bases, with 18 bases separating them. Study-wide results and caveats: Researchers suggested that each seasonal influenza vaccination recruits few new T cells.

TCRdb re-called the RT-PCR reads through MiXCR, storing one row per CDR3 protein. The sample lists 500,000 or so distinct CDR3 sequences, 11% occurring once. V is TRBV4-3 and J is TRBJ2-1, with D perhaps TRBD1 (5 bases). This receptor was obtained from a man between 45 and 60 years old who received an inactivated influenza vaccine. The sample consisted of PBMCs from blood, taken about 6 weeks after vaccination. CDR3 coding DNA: TGCGCCAGCAGCCAAGGTTATCTAAGGGGCTGGGACAATGAGCAGTTCTTC. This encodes CASSQGYLRGWDNEQFF.